One sample yielded the 4 T cell receptor beta chains listed below, sequenced in a study of blood T cell repertoires in COVID-19. Profiling relied on immunoSEQ multiplex PCR, and the TCRdb table lists in-frame clones only, not all of them. The sample holds about 320,000 clones, more than 75% seen once. Sequenced sample: PBMCs or T cells enriched from blood (not recorded which). All receptors derive from a woman younger than 30 who had recovered from COVID-19.

The chain has TRBV11-2 and TRBJ1-3; no definite D call. The germline gives CDR1 SGHAT, CDR2 FQNNGV. V was shortened by 5 bases and J by 2 bases, with 10 bases between the two germline ends. CDR3 length: 14 amino acids. CDR3 in DNA: TGTGCCAGCAGCCCCGGAGGGACTGGAAACACCATATATTTT. This encodes CASSPGGTGNTIYF. Using reference TRBV11-2 and TRBJ1-3 for the parts outside the CDR3, the full variable domain is EAGVAQSPRYKIIEKRQSVAFWCNPISGHATLYWYQQILGQGPKLLIQFQNNGVVDDSQLPKDRFSAERLKGVDSTLKIQPAKLEDSAVYLCASSPGGTGNTIYFGEGSWLTVV.

This rearrangement joins TRBV2 to TRBJ2-5; a weak D match, TRBD2 (7 bases). CDR1 is SNHLY and CDR2 is FYNNEI in the germline V gene. This CDR3 is built from 14 residues. Trimming stripped 6 bases from V and 6 bases from J, with 17 bases between. In DNA, the CDR3 is TGTGCCAGCAGGACTAGCTCCCGGGGGCAGACCCAGTACTTC. Translated, it gives CASRTSSRGQTQYF.

CDR3 coding DNA: TGTGCCAGCAGCTTGGGACAGGCCCGTTATGGCTACACCTTC. This sequence encodes CASSLGQARYGYTF. The chain uses TRBV5-4 and TRBJ1-2; tentatively, D is TRBD1 (6 bases). The CDR3 loop spans 14 amino acids. CDR1 and CDR2 from the germline V gene are SGHNT and YYREEE (reference sequence). Trimming removed 0 bases from V and 5 bases from J, with 11 bases in between.

The genes are TRBV9 and TRBJ2-1; perhaps TRBD2 as D (5 bases). V lost 0 bases, J lost 2 bases, and 9 bases lay in between. The CDR3 is made up of 15 amino acids. CDR1 is SGDLS, CDR2 YYNGEE, per germline. The CDR3 bases are TGTGCCAGCAGCGTAGATGTCGGGGCCTACAATGAGCAGTTCTTC. As protein: CASSVDVGAYNEQFF.